The T cell receptor beta chain under discussion was sequenced for a study of blood T cell repertoires in COVID-19. Recovered participants had two consecutive negative NP/OP PCR tests, healthcare professional clearance, or symptom resolution. This CDR3 contains 15 residues. V was clipped by 1 base and J by 4 bases; unmatched bases: 6. Looked up from germline, CDR1 is GTSNPN and CDR2 is SVGIG (reference sequence). Repertoires were generated with immunoSEQ multiplex PCR, while TCRdb's copy carries only in-frame clones and drops some. The sample includes about 410,000 clones, roughly nine tenths of them seen just once.

Sample: PBMCs or T cells enriched from blood (not recorded which). This chain connects TRBV30 to TRBJ2-3; the match to TRBD1 covers 9 bases. The clonotype was recovered from a woman in her twenties or thirties who had recovered from COVID-19. CDR3 sequence (DNA): TGTGCCTGGAGTGGTGGGACAGGGACCCCAGATACGCAGTATTTT. Protein: CAWSGGTGTPDTQYF.